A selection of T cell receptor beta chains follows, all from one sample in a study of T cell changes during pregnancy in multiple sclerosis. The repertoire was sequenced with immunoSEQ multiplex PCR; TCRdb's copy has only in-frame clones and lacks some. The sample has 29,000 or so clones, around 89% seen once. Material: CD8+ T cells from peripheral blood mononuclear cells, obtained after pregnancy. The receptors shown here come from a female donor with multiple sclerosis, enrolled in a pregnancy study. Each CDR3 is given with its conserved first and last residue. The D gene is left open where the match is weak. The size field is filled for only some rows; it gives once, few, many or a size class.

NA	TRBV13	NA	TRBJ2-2	TGTGCCAGCCGTTTGAGGGTTGACACCGGGGAGCTGTTTTTT	CASRLRVDTGELFF
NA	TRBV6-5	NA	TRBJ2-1	TGTGCCAGCAGTTATTCAACCGGGGTCCATCCCAATGAGCAGTTCTTC	CASSYSTGVHPNEQFF
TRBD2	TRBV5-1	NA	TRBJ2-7	TGCGCCAGCAGCTACGGACTAGATACCTACGAGCAGTACTTC	CASSYGLDTYEQYF
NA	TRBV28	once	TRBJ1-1	TGTGCCAGCTCGCCCTCATGGAACAGGAACACTGAAGCTTTCTTT	CASSPSWNRNTEAFF
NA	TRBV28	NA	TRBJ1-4	TGTGCCAGCAGTCCATTCGGGACTTCGGGGGAAAAACTGTTTTTT	CASSPFGTSGEKLFF
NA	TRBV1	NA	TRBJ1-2	TGCACCAGCAGCCAAGTAATGGCCTCGTGTGACTATGGCTACACCTTC	CTSSQVMASCDYGYTF
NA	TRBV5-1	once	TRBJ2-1	TGCGCCAGCAGCCGGCCGATTGGGAGCGGGTCCTCCTACAATGAGCAGTTCTTC	CASSRPIGSGSSYNEQFF
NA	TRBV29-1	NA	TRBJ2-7	TGCAGCGCAACAGGGATTACCTACGAGCAGTACTTC	CSATGITYEQYF
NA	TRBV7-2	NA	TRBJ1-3	TGTGCCAGCAGACGGTTCGGGGGGCTAGGAGGAAACACCATATATTTT	CASRRFGGLGGNTIYF
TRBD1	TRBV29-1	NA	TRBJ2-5	TGCAGCGTTGAAGGACTGGGCAGGGGGACCCAAGAGACCCAGTACTTC	CSVEGLGRGTQETQYF
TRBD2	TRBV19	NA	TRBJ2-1	TGTGCCAGCCGAGCGGGAGGAGGGAACAATGAGCAGTTCTTC	CASRAGGGNNEQFF
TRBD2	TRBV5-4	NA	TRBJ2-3	TGTGCCAGCAGCCCGCTGATAGCGGGAGGTGGGGGGGGCACAGATACGCAGTATTTT	CASSPLIAGGGGGTDTQYF
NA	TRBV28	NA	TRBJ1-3	TGTGCCAGCAGTTTACAGGGGATTGGAAACACCATATATTTT	CASSLQGIGNTIYF
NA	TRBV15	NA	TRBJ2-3	TGTGCCACCAGCAGTCAACTCGAGCCCGTAGTAATTTTCCCAGATACGCAGTATTTT	CATSSQLEPVVIFPDTQYF
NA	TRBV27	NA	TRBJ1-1	TGTGCCAGCGGGTCACAGGGTACGAACACTGAAGCTTTCTTT	CASGSQGTNTEAFF
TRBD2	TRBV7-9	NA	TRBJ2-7	TGTGCCAGCAGCCCCCCCGGATGGGAGGGCGAGCAGTACTTC	CASSPPGWEGEQYF
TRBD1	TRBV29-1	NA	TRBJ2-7	TGCAGCGTAAGAGACGAAGGGGGCAGGTACGAGCAGTACTTC	CSVRDEGGRYEQYF
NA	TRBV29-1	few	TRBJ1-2	TGCAGCGTTGAGCCCGGGAGTGGCTACACCTTC	CSVEPGSGYTF
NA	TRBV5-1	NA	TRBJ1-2	TGCGCCAGCAGCTTGATCGGACAGAACTATGGCTACACCTTC	CASSLIGQNYGYTF
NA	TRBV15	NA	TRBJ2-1	TGTGCCACCAGCTCCCGGCCTAGGTCGTCCTACAATGAGCAGTTCTTC	CATSSRPRSSYNEQFF
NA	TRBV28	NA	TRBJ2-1	TGTGCCAGCAGTTTTTCGGGGAGCGCCTGGGGTGAGCAGTTCTTC	CASSFSGSAWGEQFF
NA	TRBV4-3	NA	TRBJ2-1	TGCGCCAGCAGCCCGTCAACGTATTCGGGAGTGAGGAATGAGCAGTTCTTC	CASSPSTYSGVRNEQFF
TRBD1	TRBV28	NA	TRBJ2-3	TGTGCCAGCAGTTTAATGGGTGGGACAGGGGATACAGATACGCAGTATTTT	CASSLMGGTGDTDTQYF
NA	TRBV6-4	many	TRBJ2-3	TGTGCCAGCAGTGAAGGGGGAATGACAGATACGCAGTATTTT	CASSEGGMTDTQYF
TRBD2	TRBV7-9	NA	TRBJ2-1	TGTGCCAGCAGTCCCCAGGTGCGGCGGGAGTTTTACAATGAGCAGTTCTTC	CASSPQVRREFYNEQFF
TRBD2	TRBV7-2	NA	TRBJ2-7	TGTGCCAGCAGCGGTACCGGGACTAGCTTCTCCTACGAGCAGTACTTC	CASSGTGTSFSYEQYF
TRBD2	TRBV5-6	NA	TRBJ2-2	TGTGCCAGCATGGCTCCTAGCGGGGGAACGACCGGGGAGCTGTTTTTT	CASMAPSGGTTGELFF